The 23 T cell receptor beta chains presented below share a single source sample, sequenced in a study of blood T cells in healthy people across ages. The use of a sample-barcoded 5' primer and a J-beta primer mix characterized a second PCR of roughly 6 to 12 cycles. From the 5' RACE reads, TCRdb called clonotypes with MiXCR, one entry per CDR3 protein. Found here are 1,500,000 or so distinct CDR3 sequences, approximately 60% of them singletons; the top ten hold 6.5% to 8%. The sequencing input was blood. These receptors came from a man aged 18 to 30 in good health.

This clonotype has more than one count but fewer than ten. The chain combines TRBV29-1 with TRBJ2-5, with 8 positions matching TRBD1. The J call may be incorrect, as the DNA end agrees better with TRBJ2-7. Germline-derived CDR1 and CDR2 are SQVTM and ANQGSEA. The CDR3 is 14 amino acids. The CDR3 is CSVVGRQGTYEQYF. As DNA, the CDR3 is TGCAGCGTTGTGGGGCGACAGGGGACGTACGAGCAGTACTTC.

This clonotype has a handful of counts. V gene TRBV3-1 combines with J gene TRBJ1-6, with 9 positions matching TRBD1. The CDR3 totals 15 residues. CDR1 and CDR2 (germline): LGHDT, YNNKEL (reference sequence). Trimming took 3 bases from V and 7 from J; bases not matched to a gene: 4. Written as DNA, the CDR3 is TGTGCCAGCAGCCAGGGGGACAGGGCGAATTCACCCCTCCACTTT. This translates into CASSQGDRANSPLHF.

This clonotype was seen once. This rearrangement joins TRBV29-1 to TRBJ1-4; D remains unclear. CDR1 is SQVTM, CDR2 ANQGSEA, per germline. The CDR3 runs 13 residues. V lost 2 bases and J lost 4, with 8 bases in between. The CDR3: CSVETGYNEKLFF. In DNA, the CDR3 is TGCAGCGTTGAAACGGGATATAATGAAAAACTGTTTTTT.

V is TRBV27 and J is TRBJ2-1, with TRBD1 as a possible D gene (5 bases). The CDR3 has 13 residues. V shed 8 bases and J shed 13 bases, with 21 bases lying between them. Germline lookup yields CDR1 MNHEY and CDR2 SMNVEV (reference sequence). Here the CDR3 reads CASSGAGPETQFF. In DNA, the CDR3 is TGTGCCAGCTCTGGGGCAGGGCCGGAGACCCAGTTCTTC.

The chain uses TRBV4-3 and TRBJ1-4; D gene ambiguous. The germline V gene has CDR1 LGHNA and CDR2 YSLEER. CDR3 size: 17 residues. Trimming removed 2 bases at V and 0 bases at J, with 13 bases between. CDR3 loop: CASSQSLGRSTNEKLFF. The DNA of the CDR3 is TGCGCCAGCAGCCAATCCCTCGGCCGATCAACTAATGAAAAACTGTTTTTT.

This sequence joins TRBV6-4 and TRBJ2-7, with D perhaps matching TRBD1 (5 bases). The CDR3 extends over 15 amino acids. Germline values: CDR1 MRHNA, CDR2 SNTAGT. Trimming took 0 bases from V and 5 from J, leaving 14 bases between them. Here the CDR3 reads CASSDSIGAGNEQYF. The CDR3 DNA sequence: TGTGCCAGCAGTGACTCGATAGGGGCAGGTAACGAGCAGTACTTC.

This clonotype occurred a few times. The junction departs from germline at one end; a sequencing error may be responsible. This chain uses TRBV6-5 with TRBJ2-1; tentative D call: TRBD1 (6 bases). CDR3 length equals 16 residues. CDR1 is MNHEY, CDR2 SVGAGI, per germline. DNA of the CDR3: TGTGCCAGCAGTTACTCAGGGAGAGGGGGATACAATGGGCAGTTCTTC. Its translation is CASSYSGRGGYNGQFF.

This clonotype was counted many times. The chain links TRBV4-1 to TRBJ1-2; 7 positions match TRBD1. The germline CDR1 and CDR2 sequences are MGHRA and YSYEKL. The CDR3 has 14 amino acids. After removal of 4 bases from V and 3 bases from J, the junction contained 5 bases not matched to a gene. The DNA for the CDR3 is TGCGCCAGCAGCCCACAGGGGAAGGACTATGGCTACACCTTC. This encodes CASSPQGKDYGYTF.

The chain combines TRBV20-1 with TRBJ2-4; D is ambiguous. The DNA end is more similar to TRBJ2-7, so the J call may be wrong. The germline CDR1 and CDR2 sequences are DFQATT and SNEGSKA (reference sequence). This CDR3 spans 16 amino acids. The DNA of the CDR3 is TGCAGTGCTAGAGATGGACGCCATCCGGACCCCTACGAGCAGTACTTC. Protein sequence: CSARDGRHPDPYEQYF.

The CDR3 loop is CASSQDPGLVRDEQFF. In DNA, the CDR3 is TGCGCCAGCAGCCAAGATCCGGGACTAGTCAGAGATGAGCAGTTCTTC. V usage is TRBV4-1 and J usage is TRBJ2-1, with 8 positions matching TRBD2. V was pared by 0 bases and J by 8 bases, with 9 bases of the junction left unmatched. The CDR3 extends over 16 amino acids. The germline V gene encodes CDR1 MGHRA and CDR2 YSYEKL.

This chain links TRBV7-9 with TRBJ2-1, with D perhaps TRBD1 (5 bases). V dropped 4 bases and J dropped 3 bases, with 19 bases sitting between them. The CDR3 has 17 amino acids. Per the germline V gene, CDR1 is SEHNR and CDR2 is FQNEAQ (reference sequence). The CDR3, as DNA: TGTGCCAGCAGCTCCCCCCTAGGGGTTGGTAACTACAATGAGCAGTTCTTC. Residues: CASSSPLGVGNYNEQFF.

Only a few counts were recorded for this clonotype. The chain joins TRBV20-1 to TRBJ2-3; no reliable D call. The CDR3 sequence is 15 residues long. Looked up from germline, CDR1 is DFQATT and CDR2 is SNEGSKA (reference sequence). V lost 3 bases to trimming and J lost 6 bases, with 19 bases between them. The CDR3 region has the DNA TGCAGTGCTAGTCCGGCTAGAATTAAACCGGATACGCAGTATTTT. This codes for CSASPARIKPDTQYF.

The rearrangement uses TRBV2 and TRBJ2-4; possibly TRBD2 for D (5 bases). Germline CDR1 is SNHLY and CDR2 is FYNNEI. V shed 9 bases and J shed 7 bases, with 10 bases lying between them. The CDR3 is 11 amino acids. The DNA of the CDR3 is TGTGCCAGGAGGGAGAAGAACATTCAGTACTTC. Residues: CARREKNIQYF.

This chain uses TRBV6-5 with TRBJ2-3; tentatively, D is TRBD1 (5 bases). The CDR3 spans 14 residues. V shed 6 bases and J shed 6 bases, with 16 bases lying between them. Germline V gives CDR1 MNHEY, CDR2 SVGAGI. The CDR3 nucleotides read TGTGCCAGCAGCACCCTGACAGCAACGGATACGCAGTATTTT. Its protein is CASSTLTATDTQYF.

CDR3 bases: TGTGCCAGCAGATCCACAGGGCTCGAGCAGTACTTC. Amino acids: CASRSTGLEQYF. The gene calls are TRBV6-5 and TRBJ2-7; perhaps TRBD1 as D (6 bases). The CDR3 is made up of 12 amino acids. V lost 6 bases to trimming and J lost 6 bases, with 12 bases between them. CDR1 MNHEY and CDR2 SVGAGI come from the germline V gene.

V and J are TRBV29-1 and TRBJ2-7; TRBD2 matches at 7 bases. The CDR3 is 12 amino acids. The germline gives CDR1 SQVTM, CDR2 ANQGSEA. V lost 4 bases and J lost 7; bases outside the gene matches: 7. CDR3 bases: TGCAGCGTTGGTAGCGGGTCGGGGGAGCAGTACTTC. This codes for CSVGSGSGEQYF.

The chain has TRBV7-6 and TRBJ2-5; 7 bases line up with TRBD2. With V trimmed by 8 bases and J by 2 bases, 8 bases remained unmatched. Germline V CDR1 and CDR2: SGHVS, FNYEAQ. The CDR3 totals 14 residues. CDR3 amino acids: CASGYSSGQETQYF. CDR3 nucleotide sequence: TGTGCCAGCGGGTATTCTAGCGGACAAGAGACCCAGTACTTC.

This chain connects TRBV20-1 to TRBJ2-7, with TRBD2 matching over 11 bases. The CDR3 sequence is 14 residues long. V gave up 1 base and J gave up 2 bases; unmatched junction bases: 1. Germline V gives CDR1 DFQATT, CDR2 SNEGSKA (reference sequence). The CDR3 loop is CSARAGLAAYEQYF. In DNA, the CDR3 is TGCAGTGCTAGAGCGGGACTAGCGGCCTACGAGCAGTACTTC.

CDR3 sequence: CARGTSGSIYNEQFF. Here the CDR3 DNA reads TGTGCCAGAGGGACCAGCGGGAGTATTTACAATGAGCAGTTCTTC. This chain connects TRBV21-1 to TRBJ2-1; the D call TRBD2 from the table was never checked on the DNA. TRBV21-1 is designated a pseudogene. This CDR3 is 15 amino acids long.

In its sample, this clonotype was seen a few times. This chain connects TRBV29-1 to TRBJ1-2, with D possibly TRBD1 on 6 matching bases. The V gene lost 7 bases and the J gene lost 5 bases, with 14 bases spanning the gap. The length of the CDR3 is 12 residues. The germline CDR1 and CDR2 sequences are SQVTM and ANQGSEA. CDR3 sequence reads: CSAGQKQYGYTF. CDR3 bases: TGCAGCGCCGGACAGAAACAATATGGCTACACCTTC.

The chain recombines TRBV6-4 with TRBJ2-4; tentatively, D is TRBD1 (6 bases). The CDR3 length is 20 residues. V dropped 3 bases and J dropped 0 bases, with 24 bases sitting between them. Germline V gene lookup returns CDR1 MRHNA and CDR2 SNTAGT. CDR3 DNA: TGTGCCAGCAGTGAACCGACAATGGGGGCAGACCACCTAGCCAAAAACATTCAGTACTTC. Amino acids: CASSEPTMGADHLAKNIQYF.

Comments on this clonotype: A much larger clonotype is one base distant, so this may be a read error. V gene TRBV7-7 combines with J gene TRBJ2-1; no definite D call. The CDR3 totals 15 residues. The V gene's germline CDR1 is SSHAT and CDR2 FNYEAQ (reference sequence). CDR3 region: CASSFDRSSHNEQFF. CDR3 in DNA: TGTGCCAGCAGCTTTGATAGGAGCTCCCACAATGAGCAGTTCTTC.

This rearrangement joins TRBV6-1 to TRBJ1-6; D is uncertain. The CDR3 is 11 residues long. V was cut by 2 bases and J by 11 bases, with 4 bases left in between. Germline CDR1 is MNHNS and CDR2 is SASEGT. The CDR3 region is CASSEYPPLHF. The DNA for the CDR3 is TGTGCCAGCAGTGAATACCCACCCCTCCACTTT.